This T cell receptor beta chain was found in a study of T cells in Graves' hyperthyroidism and ophthalmopathy (dated by TCRdb to about 2019). About the study as a whole: Peripheral blood samples were taken at the time of initial diagnosis, prior to any treatment. TCR V-J signatures able to tell the groups apart were searched for in a discovery cohort of some 100 patients, of whom over 40 had Graves' ophthalmopathy and 55 to 60 had stable Graves' hyperthyroidism. Prospective prediction of ophthalmopathy was tested in an independent validation cohort of 18 to 20 hyperthyroidism patients and 15 to 17 patients who later progressed to ophthalmopathy. The 75 to 100 discovery patients were randomly divided into training and test sets at a 7:3 ratio. In over five Graves' hyperthyroidism patients, the study also compared T-cell repertoires from thyroid tissue with T-cell repertoires from blood. Once sampling was done, hyperthyroidism patients were given methimazole at a starting dose of 30 mg daily, whereas ophthalmopathy patients were given high-dose intravenous methylprednisolone. The paper reports TCR Vbeta CDR3 sequencing of more than 120 peripheral blood samples: some 41 ophthalmopathy, under 80 hyperthyroidism and roughly 17 progressor patients.

Stable Graves' hyperthyroidism was defined as the absence of progression to ophthalmopathy over 18 months of follow-up. Hyperthyroidism patients were newly diagnosed, had a disease duration of under 2 months, and were aged 18 to 65 years. Patients with uncontrolled infections, other autoimmune diseases, pregnancy or lactation were excluded. Clinical symptoms, serum thyroxine and TRAb, thyroid ultrasound, and orbital computed tomography formed the basis for the diagnoses. Ficoll-Paque density gradient centrifugation was used to isolate PBMCs from about 10 ml of fresh peripheral blood. Total RNA was extracted with Trizol reagent, and quality was checked on an Agilent 2100 Bioanalyzer. The sample holds many counts of this clonotype. No cognate antigen has been identified for it. No quality values exist for individual bases; no much larger clone is one base distant. The CDR3 starts with the cysteine, ends with the phenylalanine, and has 15 residues. Only CDR3 DNA remains: 45 bases, in frame from the first base. The germline V end is reduced by 5 bases and the J end by 2 bases; junction bases left unmatched: 7. Taken from the germline V gene (reference sequence), the CDR1 and CDR2 loops are SEHNR and FQNEAQ.

The TCR beta CDR3 regions were amplified from RNA transcripts. For the first round of RT-PCR on the TCR CDR3, the HTBI primer set was used together with the Qiagen OneStep RT-PCR kit. Libraries were constructed in a second round of multiplex PCR, after which size selection and purification were performed. Libraries were sequenced paired-end with 100 bp reads on an Illumina HiSeq2000. The paper's data handling went like this. SOAPnuke was used to process the raw data, removing reads that contained adapters or uncalled bases, had a mean Phred below 15, or lacked an exact match to the constant primer or identifier. High-quality paired reads were merged using COPE v1.2.5, and each unique nucleotide sequence was defined as a clonotype. Clonotypes were aligned to IMGT TRBV, TRBD and TRBJ reference segments using MiTCR v1.1. The analysis was restricted to V-J combinations with a frequency above 0.0001, which together covered 98% to 99.2% of the repertoires. A TCS score was defined as the ratio of F50 (clonal expansion) to E x V (chaos), with BLOSUM62-based TCRdist applied between CDR3 peptides within each V-J. Welch's t-statistics and random forest reduced fewer than 550 V-J features to around 14, which were used in a naive Bayes classifier (R e1071). TCRdb ran its own pipeline on the public reads, namely fastp trimming at Q25 and MiXCR clone calling, and kept in-frame beta chains. Merged by CDR3 protein, the rows form single entries marked with the most common genes and DNA. The V and J calls come from TCRdb's annotation, not from the publication. Here the sample has hundreds of thousands of distinct CDR3 sequences; roughly 15% occur a single time. Of the sample, about 9.4% falls within the top ten clones.

Broader findings and caveats from the paper: Most expanded thyroid clonotypes (frequency above 0.001) were also found in blood, which suggests that blood repertoires may mirror thyroid immune responses. During validation, the model predicted progression to ophthalmopathy a median of roughly 7.1 months ahead of onset, with more than 60% sensitivity and 72% to 80% specificity. A model built on a 13 V-J signature distinguished ophthalmopathy from stable hyperthyroidism, reaching around 87% sensitivity and 81% to 83% specificity in cross-validation and 80%/75% in testing. No statistical method was used to fix the sample size in advance, and group allocation was not hidden from the investigators.

The clonotype was recovered from a woman between 18 and 29 years old with Graves' hyperthyroidism. The V and J segments used are TRBV7-9 and TRBJ2-7, with 9 middle bases fitting TRBD2. The specimen was blood. This receptor carries the CDR3 CASSLPGTSPYEQYF. At the DNA level, the sequence is TGTGCCAGCAGCCTACCCGGGACTAGCCCCTACGAGCAGTACTTC.